Listed here are 23 T cell receptor beta chains from one sample, sequenced in a study of blood T cell repertoires in COVID-19. The protocol was immunoSEQ multiplex PCR, while the TCRdb copy is restricted to in-frame clones and leaves out a portion. The sample yields 24,000 or so clones, roughly 88% seen once. Material for sequencing was peripheral blood. The receptors were sampled from a woman of 80 years or more with active or convalescent COVID-19.

This clone was seen a few times. J is TRBJ1-1 and V is TRBV24-1, with TRBD1 matching 8 bases. Per germline, CDR1 KGHDR and CDR2 SFDVKD. Losses at the gene ends were 5 bases for V and 2 bases for J; bases not matched to a gene: 3. CDR3 length equals 14 residues. The chain's CDR3 is CATSGTGGNTEAFF. In nucleotides, the CDR3 is TGTGCCACCAGTGGTACAGGGGGTAACACTGAAGCTTTCTTT.

The chain joins TRBV18 to TRBJ1-5; D perhaps matches TRBD1 (5 bases). Germline-derived CDR1 and CDR2 are KGHSH and LQKENI. Trimming removed 6 bases from V and 1 base from J, with 10 bases in between. CDR3 size: 14 residues. CDR3 amino acids: CASSSQDSNQPQHF. The CDR3, as DNA: TGTGCCAGCTCGTCACAGGACAGCAATCAGCCCCAGCATTTT. Filled out from reference TRBV18 and TRBJ1-5, the complete variable domain reads NAGVMQNPRHLVRRRGQEARLRCSPMKGHSHVYWYRQLPEEGLKFMVYLQKENIIDESGMPKERFSAEFPKEGPSILRIQQVVRGDSAAYFCASSSQDSNQPQHFGDGTRLSIL.

This clone has only a few counts. The rearrangement joins TRBV4-1 to TRBJ1-1; D call uncertain. The CDR3 sequence is 15 residues long. CDR1 and CDR2 from the germline V gene are MGHRA and YSYEKL. Trimming left V 1 base short and J 2 bases short, with 11 bases between. The CDR3 region has the DNA TGCGCCAGCAGCCAAGTGGTACAGCTTAACACTGAAGCTTTCTTT. This sequence encodes CASSQVVQLNTEAFF.

The genes are TRBV28 and TRBJ2-7, with D perhaps matching TRBD1 (7 bases). The CDR3 totals 14 residues. Per germline, CDR1 MDHEN and CDR2 SYDVKM. V gave up 6 bases and J gave up 3 bases, with 15 bases separating them. CDR3 DNA sequence: TGTGCCAGCAGAGGACAGGAGGGGAACTACGAGCAGTACTTC. Translating gives CASRGQEGNYEQYF.

The genes are TRBV19 and TRBJ1-2, with D possibly TRBD1 on 5 matching bases. CDR1 and CDR2 from the germline V gene are LNHDA and SQIVND (reference sequence). This CDR3 is 13 amino acids long. The V end was cut by 6 bases, the J end by 7 bases, with 15 bases between. Here the CDR3 DNA reads TGTGCCAGTAGGCCAACAGGCTCTAGTGGCTACACCTTC. Protein product: CASRPTGSSGYTF.

This clone appeared once. CDR3 sequence (DNA): TGTGCCAGCTCACAAAATAGCGGGAGGAACACCGGGGAGCTGTTTTTT. This gives the protein CASSQNSGRNTGELFF. The rearrangement uses TRBV18 and TRBJ2-2; 9 bases align to TRBD2. CDR1 is KGHSH and CDR2 is LQKENI in the germline V gene. This CDR3 is built from 16 residues. V trimming: 4 bases; J trimming: 1 base; junction bases outside the gene matches: 4.

In DNA, the CDR3 is TGTGCCAGCAGCTTGTCCAACATGAGGAGCACAGATACGCAGTATTTT. Its translation is CASSLSNMRSTDTQYF. The chain joins TRBV5-4 to TRBJ2-3; D unclear. Trimming took off 1 base at V and 0 bases at J, with 12 bases between the two ends. The V gene's germline CDR1 is SGHNT and CDR2 YYREEE (reference sequence). The CDR3 runs to 16 residues.

The chain joins TRBV5-1 to TRBJ2-3; D may be TRBD1 (6 bases). Trimming took off 1 base at V and 6 bases at J, with 9 bases between the two ends. The CDR3 totals 13 residues. The germline CDR1 and CDR2 sequences are SGHRS and YFSETQ. CDR3 bases: TGCGCCAGCAGCTTGCAAAGGGGGGATACGCAGTATTTT. It encodes CASSLQRGDTQYF.

The chain uses TRBV7-9 and TRBJ1-6; D is uncertain. This CDR3 region has 15 residues. CDR1 SEHNR and CDR2 FQNEAQ come from the germline V gene (reference sequence). V lost 0 bases and J lost 0, with 3 bases in between. DNA for the CDR3: TGTGCCAGCAGCTTAGCTAACTCCTATAATTCACCCCTCCACTTT. As protein: CASSLANSYNSPLHF.

This chain links TRBV6-5 with TRBJ1-2; perhaps TRBD1 as D (6 bases). The CDR3 totals 15 residues. Germline loops: CDR1 MNHEY, CDR2 SVGAGI. Trimming took off 9 bases at V and 8 bases at J, with 25 bases between the two ends. The CDR3, as DNA: TGTGCCAGTAGGTCTTTTCGAGGGGGAGGGGAAGGCTACACCTTC. Its translation is CASRSFRGGGEGYTF.

The chain carries TRBV9 and TRBJ2-1; 12 bases are shared with TRBD2. From germline, CDR1 is SGDLS and CDR2 YYNGEE. The V and J ends lost 4 bases and 8 bases, in that order; junction bases with no gene match: 7. The CDR3 has 15 residues. The CDR3 loop reads CASSPRLAGVHEQFF. The CDR3, as DNA: TGTGCCAGCAGCCCAAGACTAGCGGGAGTGCATGAGCAGTTCTTC.

The rearrangement uses TRBV7-2 and TRBJ1-3; D gene unclear. Between the trimmed V and J ends, which lost 3 bases and 0 bases, there was a span of 12 bases. CDR3 length equals 16 residues. From germline, CDR1 is SGHTA and CDR2 FQGNSA. CDR3 DNA sequence: TGTGCCAGCAGCTTGAGGGCAATGAGCTCTGGAAACACCATATATTTT. Amino acids: CASSLRAMSSGNTIYF.

The V and J genes are TRBV4-1 and TRBJ2-5; 11 positions match TRBD2. The CDR3 is 18 amino acids. Germline V gives CDR1 MGHRA, CDR2 YSYEKL. J was trimmed by 1 base and V by 0 bases; bases with no gene match: 7. The CDR3 loop reads CASSQDLGLAGGQETQYF. In DNA form, the CDR3 reads TGCGCCAGCAGCCAAGACCTGGGGCTAGCGGGAGGCCAAGAGACCCAGTACTTC.

The chain couples TRBV6-2 or TRBV6-3 to TRBJ2-3; possible D gene TRBD2, 5 bases. Germline CDR1 is MNHEY and CDR2 is SVGEGT. This CDR3 has 13 residues. V was shortened by 5 bases and J by 8 bases, with 14 bases between the two germline ends. CDR3 sequence reads: CASSDRGEGTQYF. CDR3 nucleotide sequence: TGTGCCAGCAGTGACCGGGGAGAGGGTACGCAGTATTTT.

The gene calls are TRBV11-1 and TRBJ2-5, with a possible D match to TRBD2 (5 bases). CDR3 length: 14 amino acids. V lost 5 bases to trimming and J lost 5 bases, with 15 bases between them. The germline CDR1 and CDR2 sequences are SGHAT and FQDESV (reference sequence). The CDR3 spells CASSRGKASETQYF. The CDR3 DNA is TGTGCCAGCAGCCGGGGAAAGGCATCGGAGACCCAGTACTTC.

This clone occurred a few times. CDR3 coding DNA: TGTGCCAGCAGTTCCGGGGGGGGACAGGGGGCACTACCGAACTACGAGCAGTACTTC. Its translation: CASSSGGGQGALPNYEQYF. J is TRBJ2-7 and V is TRBV6-2 or TRBV6-3, with TRBD1 matching 12 bases. J gave up 3 bases and V 4 bases, and 16 bases lay outside the gene matches. The CDR3 sequence is 19 residues long. CDR1 and CDR2 from the germline V gene are MNHEY and SVGEGT.

This clone was recorded once. V and J are TRBV6-5 and TRBJ1-1; D may be TRBD1 (6 bases). The CDR3 consists of 11 residues. V was shortened by 2 bases and J by 8 bases, with 6 bases between the two germline ends. The germline CDR1 and CDR2 sequences are MNHEY and SVGAGI. CDR3 DNA sequence: TGTGCCAGCAGTTACCAGGGGGAAGCTTTCTTT. The encoded protein is CASSYQGEAFF.

This clone has a handful of counts. V is TRBV6-5 and J is TRBJ2-7, with TRBD1 matching over 9 bases. This CDR3 has 15 amino acids. Germline assignment: CDR1 MNHEY and CDR2 SVGAGI. J lost 4 bases, V lost 5 bases, and 9 bases had no gene match. This chain's CDR3 is CASSPDRGSSYEQYF. Here the CDR3 DNA reads TGTGCCAGCAGTCCGGACAGGGGCAGCTCTTACGAGCAGTACTTC.

The gene calls are TRBV7-2 and TRBJ2-7; 10 nucleotides agree with TRBD1. V shed 10 bases and J 5 bases; nucleotides not matched to a gene: 14. Germline values: CDR1 SGHTA, CDR2 FQGNSA. This CDR3 has 15 amino acids. The CDR3: CATSLGGTGVDEQYF. In DNA form, the CDR3 reads TGTGCCACAAGCTTAGGTGGGACAGGGGTTGACGAGCAGTACTTC.

The chain combines TRBV6-5 with TRBJ1-4; a possible D gene is TRBD1 (6 bases). V shed 7 bases and J shed 8 bases, with 20 bases lying between them. Germline V gene sequence: CDR1 MNHEY, CDR2 SVGAGI. CDR3 length equals 15 residues. The CDR3 here is CASNSNRVLGEKLFF. Written as DNA, the CDR3 is TGTGCCAGCAACTCAAACAGGGTTTTAGGGGAAAAACTGTTTTTT.

J is TRBJ2-7 and V is TRBV5-1, with D hard to call. The CDR3 spans 13 residues. The germline V gene encodes CDR1 SGHRS and CDR2 YFSETQ. The V end was cut by 4 bases, the J end by 5 bases, with 13 bases between. CDR3 bases: TGCGCCAGCAGCCAACCCAGGTTGGACGAGCAGTACTTC. This gives the protein CASSQPRLDEQYF.

This clone was counted once. This chain joins TRBV20-1 and TRBJ2-7; D call uncertain. The germline CDR1 and CDR2 sequences are DFQATT and SNEGSKA (reference sequence). V was pared by 3 bases and J by 10 bases, with 13 bases between. CDR3 size: 11 residues. CDR3 DNA: TGCAGTGCTAGGGGCCGCTCGGAACAGTACTTC. Translation gives CSARGRSEQYF.

CDR3 bases: TGCGCCAGCAGCCAACAACCGTCGAAGGGGGACTATGGCTACACCTTC. Its protein is CASSQQPSKGDYGYTF. The chain employs TRBV5-1 and TRBJ1-2, with D possibly matching TRBD1 (6 bases). The V gene lost 4 bases and the J gene lost 3 bases, with 19 bases spanning the gap. The CDR3 has 16 residues. The germline CDR1 and CDR2 sequences are SGHRS and YFSETQ.